The 14 T cell receptor beta chains reported below all come from one sample, sequenced in a study of T cells in Graves' hyperthyroidism and ophthalmopathy. Amplification yielded TCR beta CDR3 regions, with RNA transcripts as the source. Carried out on the TCR CDR3, a first-round RT-PCR used the HTBI primer set. TCRdb reprocessed the multiplex PCR reads with MiXCR, giving one entry per CDR3 protein. The table includes roughly 500,000 distinct CDR3 sequences, over 11% detected once. Sequenced: blood. These receptors were collected from a woman in her 30s with Graves' hyperthyroidism that later progressed to Graves' ophthalmopathy.

The sample holds many counts of this clonotype. V usage is TRBV19 and J usage is TRBJ2-7, with TRBD1 matching over 8 bases. The CDR3 has 13 amino acids. J gave up 6 bases and V 10 bases, and 11 bases lay outside the gene matches. Germline CDR1 reads LNHDA; CDR2 reads SQIVND (reference sequence). The DNA of the CDR3 is TGTGCCACTGGGTGGCAGGGGGCTAGCGAGCAGTACTTC. Translated: CATGWQGASEQYF.

The rearrangement uses TRBV7-2 and TRBJ2-7, with D possibly being TRBD1 (6 bases). CDR1 and CDR2 (germline): SGHTA, FQGNSA. The CDR3 extends over 14 amino acids. V shed 4 bases and J shed 0 bases, with 10 bases lying between them. The CDR3 is CASSSQQGSYEQYF. The CDR3 DNA reads as TGTGCCAGCAGCTCCCAACAGGGCTCCTACGAGCAGTACTTC.

There are many counts of this clonotype. This chain links TRBV29-1 with TRBJ2-5; TRBD2 matches 11 bases. CDR1 and CDR2 (germline): SQVTM, ANQGSEA. The CDR3 is made up of 14 amino acids. V trimming: 7 bases; J trimming: 0 bases; junction bases outside the gene matches: 4. CDR3 sequence: CSAGLAGNQETQYF. CDR3 nucleotide sequence: TGCAGCGCTGGACTAGCGGGCAACCAAGAGACCCAGTACTTC. Full variable domain (remainder filled in from reference TRBV29-1 and TRBJ2-5): SAVISQKPSRDICQRGTSLTIQCQVDSQVTMMFWYRQQPGQSLTLIATANQGSEATYESGFVIDKFPISRPNLTFSTLTVSNMSPEDSSIYLCSAGLAGNQETQYFGPGTRLLVL.

This clonotype was found many times. The J gene is TRBJ1-2, the V gene TRBV20-1; D not resolved. The V gene lost 0 bases and the J gene lost 7 bases, with 12 bases spanning the gap. This CDR3 is built from 13 residues. The germline gives CDR1 DFQATT, CDR2 SNEGSKA (reference sequence). CDR3 amino acids: CSARDGKDFGYTF. CDR3 bases: TGCAGTGCTAGAGATGGGAAGGACTTTGGCTACACCTTC.

This clonotype was detected ten times or more. The chain joins TRBV10-3 to TRBJ2-2; tentative D call: TRBD2 (6 bases). The V end lost 8 bases, the J end lost 1 base, and 14 bases lay between the germline ends. Per the germline V gene, CDR1 is ENHRY and CDR2 is SYGVKD. The CDR3 is 15 residues long. The CDR3 nucleotides are TGTGCCATCCTAGAAGGCGGGATGAACACCGGGGAGCTGTTTTTT. Protein sequence: CAILEGGMNTGELFF.

The chain is built from TRBV5-4 and TRBJ1-3, with D possibly being TRBD1 (5 bases). The germline V and J ends were trimmed by 10 bases and 4 bases, with 18 bases remaining between them. Germline loops: CDR1 SGHNT, CDR2 YYREEE (reference sequence). This CDR3 contains 14 residues. CDR3 protein: CASRGDRAGNTIYF. The CDR3 region has the DNA TGTGCCTCCAGAGGGGACCGGGCCGGAAACACCATATATTTT.

This chain uses TRBV13 with TRBJ1-2; D might be TRBD1 (6 bases). Germline CDR1 reads PRHDT; CDR2 reads FYEKMQ (reference sequence). V lost 3 bases and J 8 bases, leaving 16 bases between the germline ends. This CDR3 is 14 amino acids long. The CDR3 nucleotides read TGTGCCAGCAGCTTCCAATTGAACGACAGGGGCTACACCTTC. Protein: CASSFQLNDRGYTF.

This clonotype appeared many times. The chain recombines TRBV11-3 with TRBJ1-6; tentatively, D is TRBD1 (5 bases). V dropped 1 base and J dropped 7 bases, with 5 bases sitting between them. The CDR3 is 13 residues long. Germline CDR1 and CDR2: SGHNT and YENEEA. The CDR3 spells CASSLGQNSPLHF. The CDR3 coding sequence is TGTGCCAGCAGCTTAGGACAGAATTCACCCCTCCACTTT.

This clonotype came up a few times. The chain recombines TRBV5-1 with TRBJ2-7; no clear D. In germline, CDR1 is SGHRS, CDR2 YFSETQ. V was clipped by 4 bases and J by 0 bases, with 14 bases between them. This CDR3 has 15 amino acids. The DNA for the CDR3 is TGCGCCAGCAGCCAAGGCCCGGGTCTCTCCTACGAGCAGTACTTC. Translating gives CASSQGPGLSYEQYF.

This clonotype was counted between two and nine times. The genes are TRBV28 and TRBJ2-5; D is unclear. This CDR3 region has 15 residues. The germline V gene has CDR1 MDHEN and CDR2 SYDVKM. V was clipped by 4 bases and J by 3 bases, with 15 bases between them. CDR3 in amino acids: CASSSQGVTKETQYF. The CDR3 nucleotides are TGTGCCAGCAGTTCCCAAGGCGTGACGAAAGAGACCCAGTACTTC.

This clonotype was seen at least ten times. The chain employs TRBV9 and TRBJ2-5; TRBD2 agrees at 13 bases. The V gene's germline CDR1 is SGDLS and CDR2 YYNGEE. The J segment lost 4 bases and the V segment lost 4 bases, leaving 7 bases of the junction unmatched. This CDR3 is 16 amino acids long. The CDR3 reads CASSSGLAGDTETQYF. The DNA for the CDR3 is TGTGCCAGCAGCTCCGGACTAGCGGGAGATACAGAGACCCAGTACTTC.

Ten or more counts support this clonotype. The chain joins TRBV20-1 to TRBJ2-2; 8 bases map to TRBD2. Germline CDR1 reads DFQATT; CDR2 reads SNEGSKA (reference sequence). V gave up 3 bases and J gave up 7 bases; unmatched junction bases: 4. This CDR3 is built from 13 residues. CDR3 amino acids: CSASGREIGELFF. As DNA, the CDR3 is TGCAGTGCTAGCGGGAGGGAAATCGGGGAGCTGTTTTTT.

This clonotype has at least ten counts. The V call is TRBV10-2, the J call TRBJ1-4; unclear D gene. Germline V gives CDR1 WSHSY, CDR2 SAAADI. This CDR3 contains 15 residues. V gave up 6 bases and J gave up 8 bases, with 19 bases separating them. Here the CDR3 DNA reads TGCGCCAGCAGCGAGCAGGCGGCAGCCAGGGAAAAACTGTTTTTT. This codes for CASSEQAAAREKLFF.

This clonotype was detected only a few times. At one end, the junction sequence differs from germline, possibly due to a read error. The chain couples TRBV7-7 to TRBJ2-5; either TRBD1 or TRBD2 may supply D (5 bases each). The CDR3 length is 13 residues. The germline V gene has CDR1 SSHAT and CDR2 FNYEAQ (reference sequence). CDR3 bases: TGTGCTAGCAGCTGGGCCGGGGCAGAGACCCAGTACTTC. This translates into CASSWAGAETQYF.